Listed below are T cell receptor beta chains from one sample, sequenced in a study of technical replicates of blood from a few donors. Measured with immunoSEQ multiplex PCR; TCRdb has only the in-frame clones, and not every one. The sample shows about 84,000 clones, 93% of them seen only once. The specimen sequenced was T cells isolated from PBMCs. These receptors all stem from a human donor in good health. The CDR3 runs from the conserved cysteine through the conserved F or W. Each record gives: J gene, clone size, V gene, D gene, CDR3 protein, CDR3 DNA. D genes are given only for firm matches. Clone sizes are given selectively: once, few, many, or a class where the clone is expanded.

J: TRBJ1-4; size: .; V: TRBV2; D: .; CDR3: CASRPGGGEKLFF; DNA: TGTGCCAGCAGGCCGGGGGGTGGTGAAAAACTGTTTTTT
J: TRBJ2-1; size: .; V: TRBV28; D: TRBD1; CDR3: CASSLQDRDCGEQFF; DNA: TGTGCCAGCAGTTTGCAGGACAGGGATTGTGGGGAGCAGTTCTTC
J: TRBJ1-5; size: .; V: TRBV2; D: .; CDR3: CASSGGTLRGYNQPQHF; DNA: TGTGCCAGCAGTGGGGGGACGCTAAGGGGGTACAATCAGCCCCAGCATTTT
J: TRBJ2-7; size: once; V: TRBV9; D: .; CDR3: CASSAAYEQYF; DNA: TGTGCCAGCAGCGCCGCCTACGAGCAGTACTTC
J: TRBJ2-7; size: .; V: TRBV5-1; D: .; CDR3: CASSLSAGDYEQYF; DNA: TGCGCCAGCAGCTTGAGCGCAGGGGATTACGAGCAGTACTTC
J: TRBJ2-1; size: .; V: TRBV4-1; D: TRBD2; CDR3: CASSQASGSYNEQFF; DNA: TGCGCCAGCAGCCAAGCTAGCGGGAGCTACAATGAGCAGTTCTTC
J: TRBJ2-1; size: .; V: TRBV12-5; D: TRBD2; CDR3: CASGLDKTSGAVDEQFF; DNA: TGTGCTAGTGGTTTGGACAAGACTAGCGGGGCTGTCGATGAGCAGTTCTTC
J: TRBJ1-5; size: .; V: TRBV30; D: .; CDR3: CAWDRGRSNQPQHF; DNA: TGTGCCTGGGATCGCGGTCGTAGCAATCAGCCCCAGCATTTT
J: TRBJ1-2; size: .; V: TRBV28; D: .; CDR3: CASSLGGANYGYTF; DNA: TGTGCCAGCAGTTTGGGGGGGGCGAACTATGGCTACACCTTC
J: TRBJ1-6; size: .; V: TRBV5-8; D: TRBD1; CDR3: CASSLGTTGGLSPLHF; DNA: TGTGCCAGCAGCTTGGGAACCACAGGGGGCCTATCACCCCTCCACTTT
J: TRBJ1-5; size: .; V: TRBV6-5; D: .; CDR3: CASSRSGERDQPQHF; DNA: TGTGCCAGCAGTCGTTCAGGGGAGCGCGATCAGCCCCAGCATTTT
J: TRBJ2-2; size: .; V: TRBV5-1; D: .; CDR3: CASSYRATNTGELFF; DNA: TGCGCCAGCAGTTACAGGGCTACGAACACCGGGGAGCTGTTTTTT
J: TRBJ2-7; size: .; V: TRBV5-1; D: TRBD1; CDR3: CASSLAGQGDEQYF; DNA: TGCGCCAGCAGCTTGGCCGGACAGGGAGACGAGCAGTACTTC
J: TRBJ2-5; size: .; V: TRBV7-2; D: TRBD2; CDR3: CASSISGRATETQYF; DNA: TGTGCCAGCAGCATTAGCGGGAGGGCCACAGAGACCCAGTACTTC
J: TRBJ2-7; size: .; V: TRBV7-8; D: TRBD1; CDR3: CATEPGQGAYEQYF; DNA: TGTGCCACCGAACCGGGACAGGGAGCCTACGAGCAGTACTTC
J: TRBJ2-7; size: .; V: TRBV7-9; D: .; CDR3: CASSSTTYEQYF; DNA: TGTGCCAGCAGCTCGACTACCTACGAGCAGTACTTC
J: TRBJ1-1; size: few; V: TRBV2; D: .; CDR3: CASSGAGSTEAFF; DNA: TGTGCCAGCAGTGGGGCAGGTAGCACTGAAGCTTTCTTT
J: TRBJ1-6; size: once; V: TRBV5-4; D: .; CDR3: CASSLDRAVGSPLHF; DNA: TGTGCCAGCAGCTTGGACAGGGCGGTCGGATCACCCCTCCACTTT
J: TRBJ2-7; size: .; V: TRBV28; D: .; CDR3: CATRGQNLSYEQYF; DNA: TGTGCCACCCGTGGACAGAACCTCTCCTACGAGCAGTACTTC
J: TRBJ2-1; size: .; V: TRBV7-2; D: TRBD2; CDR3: CASRKLGLADSYNEQFF; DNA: TGTGCCAGCAGGAAGCTGGGACTAGCGGACTCCTACAATGAGCAGTTCTTC
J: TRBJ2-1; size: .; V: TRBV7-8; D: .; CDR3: CASSLGPLGRGLDNEQFF; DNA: TGTGCCAGCAGCTTAGGTCCCCTGGGGCGGGGATTAGACAATGAGCAGTTCTTC
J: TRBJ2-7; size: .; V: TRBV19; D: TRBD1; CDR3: CASSTGTGSRYEQYF; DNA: TGTGCCAGTAGTACCGGGACAGGGAGCCGCTACGAGCAGTACTTC
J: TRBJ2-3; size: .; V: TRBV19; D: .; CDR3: CASSWGERSTDTQYF; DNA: TGTGCCAGTAGTTGGGGGGAGAGGAGCACAGATACGCAGTATTTT
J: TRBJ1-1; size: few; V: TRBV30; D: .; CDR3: CAWNRDRRTEAFF; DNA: TGTGCCTGGAACAGGGACCGGCGGACTGAAGCTTTCTTT
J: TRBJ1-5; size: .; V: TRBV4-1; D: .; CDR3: CASSQDWGVWVQPQHF; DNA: TGCGCCAGCAGCCAAGATTGGGGGGTGTGGGTTCAGCCCCAGCATTTT